Listed here is a single T cell receptor (beta chain). V was shortened by 7 bases and J by 6 bases, with 9 bases between the two germline ends. The CDR3 spans 12 residues. Germline V gene data show CDR1 as MDHEN and CDR2 as SYDVKM. CD45RO negativity and positive selection for CCR7 defined naive CD8 cells, a population that excluded terminally differentiated effector memory CD45RA+ cells. The data derive from a study of shared clonotypes between healthy human individuals. The data were produced by immunoSEQ multiplex PCR, yet TCRdb's version contains in-frame clones alone and is incomplete. This sample has approximately 2,200,000 clones, with just over 90% found just once.

The receptor was isolated from a man between 18 and 29 years old in good health. Some clones in this sample may be carry-over from other donors' samples. V is TRBV28 and J is TRBJ2-2; D is ambiguous. Sequencing input: naive CD8+ T cells from PBMCs. DNA for the CDR3: TGTGCCAGCAAAAGTATTCCCGGGGAGCTGTTTTTT. This encodes CASKSIPGELFF.